This T cell receptor (beta chain) was identified during a study of blood T cell repertoires in COVID-19. Study as a whole: The study drew acute and convalescent COVID-19 samples from the United States, Italy and Spain.

Original handling: Estimates of nucleated cell counts were drawn from the amplification of reference gene primers. Assay: immunoSEQ multiplex PCR; the TCRdb copy retains only in-frame clones and omits some. That table furnishes V, J and clone size, whereas the DNA furnished D and trimming. In the table there are more than 300,000 clones, 88% of which are singletons. This CDR3 region has 15 residues. The V and J ends lost 3 bases and 8 bases, in that order; junction bases with no gene match: 10. Germline V CDR1 and CDR2: LNHNV, YYDKDF (reference sequence). Enrolled through a virtual design, the participants were between roughly 18 and 90 years of age and came from under 30 US areas. Self-reported history from a screening survey and questionnaire set each donor's cohort.

The chain uses TRBV15 and TRBJ1-2, with 9 bases matching TRBD1. The sequenced material came from PBMCs or T cells enriched from blood (not recorded which). This clonotype was obtained from a woman aged 18-29 years who had recovered from COVID-19. CDR3 sequence reads: CATSSAQQGARGYTF. The CDR3 DNA reads TGTGCCACCAGCAGTGCCCAACAGGGGGCACGGGGCTACACCTTC.